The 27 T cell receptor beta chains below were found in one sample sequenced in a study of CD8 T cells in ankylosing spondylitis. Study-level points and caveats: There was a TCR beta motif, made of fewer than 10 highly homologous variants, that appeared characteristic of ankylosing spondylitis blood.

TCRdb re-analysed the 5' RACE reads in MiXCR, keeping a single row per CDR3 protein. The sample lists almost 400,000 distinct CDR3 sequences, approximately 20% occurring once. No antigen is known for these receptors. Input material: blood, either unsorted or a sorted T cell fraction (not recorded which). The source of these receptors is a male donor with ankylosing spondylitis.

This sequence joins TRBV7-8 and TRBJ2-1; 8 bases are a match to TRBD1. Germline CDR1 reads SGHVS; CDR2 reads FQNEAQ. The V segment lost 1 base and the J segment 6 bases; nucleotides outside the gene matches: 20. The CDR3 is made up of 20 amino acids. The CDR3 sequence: CASSLVGRTGSAGIPNEQFF. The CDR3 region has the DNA TGTGCCAGCAGCTTAGTGGGGAGGACAGGGTCGGCGGGAATCCCCAATGAGCAGTTCTTC.

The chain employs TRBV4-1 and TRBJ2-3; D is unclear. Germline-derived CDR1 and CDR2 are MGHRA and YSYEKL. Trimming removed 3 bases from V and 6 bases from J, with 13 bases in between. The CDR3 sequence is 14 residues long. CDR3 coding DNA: TGCGCCAGCAGCCAGATTCCTGCTGGGGATACGCAGTATTTT. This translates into CASSQIPAGDTQYF.

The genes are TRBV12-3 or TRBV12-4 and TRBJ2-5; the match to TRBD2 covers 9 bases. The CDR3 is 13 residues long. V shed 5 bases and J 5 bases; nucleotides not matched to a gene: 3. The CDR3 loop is CASSSGRRETQYF. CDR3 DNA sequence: TGTGCCAGCAGTAGCGGGAGGCGGGAGACCCAGTACTTC.

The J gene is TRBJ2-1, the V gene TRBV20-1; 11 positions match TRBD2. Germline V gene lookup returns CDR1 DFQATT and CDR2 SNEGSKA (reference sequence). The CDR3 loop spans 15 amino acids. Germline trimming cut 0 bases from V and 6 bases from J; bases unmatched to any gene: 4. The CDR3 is CSAREGTSGPNEQFF. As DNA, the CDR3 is TGCAGTGCTAGAGAAGGGACTAGCGGACCCAATGAGCAGTTCTTC.

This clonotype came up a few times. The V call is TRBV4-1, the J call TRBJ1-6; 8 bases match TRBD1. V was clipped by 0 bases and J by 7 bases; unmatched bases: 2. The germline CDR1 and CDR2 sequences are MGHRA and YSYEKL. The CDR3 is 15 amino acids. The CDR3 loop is CASSQDRTGNSPLHF. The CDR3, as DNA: TGCGCCAGCAGCCAAGATAGGACAGGGAATTCACCCCTCCACTTT.

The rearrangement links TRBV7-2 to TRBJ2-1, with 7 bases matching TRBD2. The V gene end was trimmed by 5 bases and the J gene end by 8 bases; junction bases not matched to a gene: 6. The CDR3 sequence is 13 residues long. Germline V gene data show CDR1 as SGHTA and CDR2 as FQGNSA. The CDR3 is CASSEAGRDEQFF. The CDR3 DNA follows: TGTGCCAGCAGCGAAGCGGGGCGGGATGAGCAGTTCTTC.

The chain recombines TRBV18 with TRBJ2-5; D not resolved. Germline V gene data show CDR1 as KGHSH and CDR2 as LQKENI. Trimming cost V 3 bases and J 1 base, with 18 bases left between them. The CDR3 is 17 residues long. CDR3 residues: CASSPGVLTVSQETQYF. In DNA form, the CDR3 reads TGTGCCAGCTCACCTGGTGTTTTAACCGTAAGCCAAGAGACCCAGTACTTC.

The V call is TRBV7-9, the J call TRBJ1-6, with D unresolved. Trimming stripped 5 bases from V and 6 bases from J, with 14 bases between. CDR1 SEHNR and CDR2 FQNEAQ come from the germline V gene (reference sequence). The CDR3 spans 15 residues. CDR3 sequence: CASSPTAGLNSPLHF. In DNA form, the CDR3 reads TGTGCCAGCAGCCCGACGGCAGGTCTTAATTCACCCCTCCACTTT.

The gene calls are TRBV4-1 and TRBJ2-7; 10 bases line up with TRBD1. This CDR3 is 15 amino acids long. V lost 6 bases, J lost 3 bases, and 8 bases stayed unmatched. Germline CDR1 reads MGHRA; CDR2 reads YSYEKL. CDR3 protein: CASRSLGQGNYEQYF. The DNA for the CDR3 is TGCGCCAGCAGATCCCTGGGACAGGGGAACTACGAGCAGTACTTC.

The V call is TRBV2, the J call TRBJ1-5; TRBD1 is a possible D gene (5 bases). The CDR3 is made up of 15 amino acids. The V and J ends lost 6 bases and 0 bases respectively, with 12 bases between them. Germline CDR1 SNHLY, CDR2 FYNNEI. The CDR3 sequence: CASRGGDYSNQPQHF. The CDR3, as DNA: TGTGCCAGCAGGGGAGGGGACTATAGCAATCAGCCCCAGCATTTT.

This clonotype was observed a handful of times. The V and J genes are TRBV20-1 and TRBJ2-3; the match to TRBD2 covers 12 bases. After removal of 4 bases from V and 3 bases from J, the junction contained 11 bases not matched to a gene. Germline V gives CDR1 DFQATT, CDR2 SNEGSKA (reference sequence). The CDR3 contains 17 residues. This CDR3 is CSATPLLAGGPTDTQYF. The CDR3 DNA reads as TGCAGTGCTACGCCCTTACTAGCGGGAGGACCGACAGATACGCAGTATTTT.

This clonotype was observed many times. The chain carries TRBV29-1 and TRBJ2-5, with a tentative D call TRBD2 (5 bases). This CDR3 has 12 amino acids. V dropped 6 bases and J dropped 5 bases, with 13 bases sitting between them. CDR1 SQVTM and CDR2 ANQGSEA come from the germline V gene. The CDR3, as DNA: TGCAGCGTCAAAGCTAGCACGGAGACCCAGTACTTC. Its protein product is CSVKASTETQYF.

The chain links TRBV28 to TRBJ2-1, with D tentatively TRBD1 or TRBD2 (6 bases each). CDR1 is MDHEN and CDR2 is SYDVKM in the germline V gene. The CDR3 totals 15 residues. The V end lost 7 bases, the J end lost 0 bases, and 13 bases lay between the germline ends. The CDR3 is CASTEGGSSYNEQFF. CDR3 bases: TGTGCCAGCACCGAGGGGGGCAGCTCCTACAATGAGCAGTTCTTC.

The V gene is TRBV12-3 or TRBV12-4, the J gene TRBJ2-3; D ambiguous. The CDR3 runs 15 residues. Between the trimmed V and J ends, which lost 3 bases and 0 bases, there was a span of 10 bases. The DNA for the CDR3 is TGTGCCAGCAGTTTCCAGCAGCCTAGCACAGATACGCAGTATTTT. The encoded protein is CASSFQQPSTDTQYF.

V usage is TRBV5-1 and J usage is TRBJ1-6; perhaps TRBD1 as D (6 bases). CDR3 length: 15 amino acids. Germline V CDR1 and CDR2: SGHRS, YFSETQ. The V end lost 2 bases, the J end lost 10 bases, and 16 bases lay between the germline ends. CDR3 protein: CASSFGGESRSPLHF. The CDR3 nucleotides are TGCGCCAGCAGCTTTGGGGGCGAATCAAGATCACCCCTCCACTTT.

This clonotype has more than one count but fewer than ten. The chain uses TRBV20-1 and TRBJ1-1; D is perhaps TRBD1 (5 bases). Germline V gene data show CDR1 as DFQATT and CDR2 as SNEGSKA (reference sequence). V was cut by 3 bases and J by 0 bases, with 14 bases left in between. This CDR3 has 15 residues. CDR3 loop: CSASGLWTLNTEAFF. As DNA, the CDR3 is TGCAGTGCTAGTGGTTTATGGACACTGAACACTGAAGCTTTCTTT.

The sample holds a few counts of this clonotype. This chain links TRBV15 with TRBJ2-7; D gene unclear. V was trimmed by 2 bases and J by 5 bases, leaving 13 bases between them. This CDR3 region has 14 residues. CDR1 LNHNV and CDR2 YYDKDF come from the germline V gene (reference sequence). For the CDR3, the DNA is TGTGCCACCAGCAGATTAAGTGGGCAGGACGAGCAGTACTTC. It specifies CATSRLSGQDEQYF.

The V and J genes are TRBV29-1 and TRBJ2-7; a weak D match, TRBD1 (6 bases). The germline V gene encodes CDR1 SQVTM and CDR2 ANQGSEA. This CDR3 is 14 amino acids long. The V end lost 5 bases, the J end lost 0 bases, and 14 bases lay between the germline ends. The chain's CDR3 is CSVYSGTLSYEQYF. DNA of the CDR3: TGCAGCGTTTATTCCGGGACACTCTCCTACGAGCAGTACTTC.

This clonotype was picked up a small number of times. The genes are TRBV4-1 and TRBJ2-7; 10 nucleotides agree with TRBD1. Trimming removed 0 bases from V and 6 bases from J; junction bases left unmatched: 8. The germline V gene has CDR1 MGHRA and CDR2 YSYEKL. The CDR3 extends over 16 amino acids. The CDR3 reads CASSQEKTGGRVEQYF. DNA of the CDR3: TGCGCCAGCAGCCAAGAGAAGACAGGGGGCCGGGTCGAGCAGTACTTC.

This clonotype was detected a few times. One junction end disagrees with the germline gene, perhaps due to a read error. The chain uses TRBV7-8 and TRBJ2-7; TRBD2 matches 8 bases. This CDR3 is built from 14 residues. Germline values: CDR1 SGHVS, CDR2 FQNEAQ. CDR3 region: CASSLAGLSYEQYF. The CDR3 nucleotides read TGTGCCAGCAGCCTAGCGGGCCTTTCCTACGAGCAGTACTTC. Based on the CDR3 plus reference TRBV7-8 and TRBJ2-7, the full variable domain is GAGVSQSPRYKVAKRGQDVALRCDPISGHVSLFWYQQALGQGPEFLTYFQNEAQLDKSGLPSDRFFAERPEGSVSTLKIQRTQQEDSAVYLCASSLAGLSYEQYFGPGTRLTVT.

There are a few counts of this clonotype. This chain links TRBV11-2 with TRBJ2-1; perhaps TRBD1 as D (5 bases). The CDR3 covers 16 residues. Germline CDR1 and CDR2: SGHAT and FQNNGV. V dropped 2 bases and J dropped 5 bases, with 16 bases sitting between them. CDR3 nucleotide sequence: TGTGCCAGCAGCTTAATCCGGCAGGGCAACGACAATGAGCAGTTCTTC. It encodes CASSLIRQGNDNEQFF.

Here the CDR3 DNA reads TGTGCCAGTAGTACCCGGACCGCTCTCCACTTT. It yields the protein CASSTRTALHF. The V call is TRBV19, the J call TRBJ1-6; D remains unclear. The CDR3 covers 11 residues. In germline, CDR1 is LNHDA, CDR2 SQIVND (reference sequence). V was trimmed by 4 bases and J by 16 bases, leaving 11 bases between them.

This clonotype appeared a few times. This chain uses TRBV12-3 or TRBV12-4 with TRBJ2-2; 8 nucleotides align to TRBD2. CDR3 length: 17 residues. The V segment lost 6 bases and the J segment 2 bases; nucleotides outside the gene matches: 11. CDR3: CASSVWTSTLNTGELFF. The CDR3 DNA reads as TGTGCCAGCAGCGTTTGGACTAGCACCTTAAACACCGGGGAGCTGTTTTTT.

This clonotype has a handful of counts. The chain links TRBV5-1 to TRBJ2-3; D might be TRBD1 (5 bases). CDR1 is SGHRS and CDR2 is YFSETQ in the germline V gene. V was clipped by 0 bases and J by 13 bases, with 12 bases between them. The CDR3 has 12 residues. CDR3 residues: CASSLGQGVEYF. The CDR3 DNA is TGCGCCAGCAGCTTGGGGCAGGGCGTGGAGTATTTT.

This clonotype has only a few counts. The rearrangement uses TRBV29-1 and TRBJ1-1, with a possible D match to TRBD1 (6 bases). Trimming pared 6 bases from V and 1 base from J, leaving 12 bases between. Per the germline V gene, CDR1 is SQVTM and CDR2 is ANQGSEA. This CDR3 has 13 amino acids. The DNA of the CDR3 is TGCAGCGTATCATGGACAGAGAACACTGAAGCTTTCTTT. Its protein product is CSVSWTENTEAFF.

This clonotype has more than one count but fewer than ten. CDR3 amino acids: CASSTWTGPTLKLFF. CDR3 coding DNA: TGTGCCAGCAGTACCTGGACAGGACCAACATTAAAACTGTTTTTT. The chain combines TRBV6-2 or TRBV6-3 with TRBJ1-4, with 7 bases aligning to TRBD1. Germline CDR1 MNHEY, CDR2 SVGEGT. With V trimmed by 5 bases and J by 10 bases, 13 bases remained unmatched. This CDR3 spans 15 amino acids.

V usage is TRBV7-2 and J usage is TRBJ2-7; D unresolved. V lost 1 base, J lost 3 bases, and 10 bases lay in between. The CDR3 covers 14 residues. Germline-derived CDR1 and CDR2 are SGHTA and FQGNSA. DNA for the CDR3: TGTGCCAGCAGCTTAGTGGTACGGAGCTACGAGCAGTACTTC. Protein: CASSLVVRSYEQYF.